Included here is one T cell receptor (beta chain) sequence, with context. Its specificity is unknown. Trimming left V 5 bases short and J 2 bases short, with 7 bases between. The CDR3 has 13 residues. Germline V gene lookup returns CDR1 SGHRS and CDR2 YFSETQ. Only CD45RO-negative cells positively selected for CCR7 counted as naive CD8 cells, so terminally differentiated effector memory CD45RA+ cells were excluded. This record comes from a study of shared clonotypes between healthy human individuals. Findings and limits, study-wide: The small donor group covered limited genetic and exposure diversity.

At a deep level, the assay was run. TCRdb's table, derived via immunoSEQ multiplex PCR, lists solely in-frame clones and lacks some. The sample contains roughly 2 million clones, about 95% of which appear only once. Material for sequencing was naive CD8+ T cells sorted from blood. V is TRBV5-1 and J is TRBJ1-4; D ambiguous. This receptor was identified in a man aged 18 to 29 in good health. The CDR3 DNA reads TGCGCCAGCAGAGGCCAGACTAATGAAAAACTGTTTTTT. The encoded protein is CASRGQTNEKLFF.